The TCR beta chain under discussion was sequenced for a study of T cells after yellow fever vaccination. The study's findings and limits: Most primary-vaccination clones recurred post-booster (approximately 96% CD4, roughly 91% CD8). A limited proportion of clonotypes was detected within both the CD4 and CD8 compartments.

As for this clonotype: Its matching antigen is unknown.

Trimming pared 0 bases from V and 1 base from J, leaving 8 bases between. Germline CDR1 is SGHTS and CDR2 is YDEGEE. The CDR3 has 15 residues. TCRdb fed the 5' RACE reads into MiXCR, producing one record per CDR3 protein. Here the sample spans about 99,000 distinct CDR3 sequences, 4.5% to 6% being singletons. V usage is TRBV5-8 and J usage is TRBJ1-5, with D unresolved. The specimen was CD8+ T cells sorted from PBMCs, collected 10 days after the yellow fever booster vaccination. The clonotype was recovered from a man between 18 and 35 years old who received the YFV17D yellow fever vaccine. The CDR3 coding sequence is TGTGCCAGCAGCTTGGTGGAGAGGAGCAATCAGCCCCAGCATTTT. It is translated as CASSLVERSNQPQHF.